This T cell receptor (beta chain) was sequenced for a study of cytomegalovirus exposure and HLA in healthy donors (dated by TCRdb to about 2017). In the study overall: According to an earlier analysis of 587 of the donors, 150 million to 200 million T cells yielded over 90 million unique TCR beta sequences and 276 Gb of sequence data. An early release that covered about 600 HLA-typed donors contained approximately 300 gigabases of sequencing data and 85 million to 100 million unique TCR sequences. Of the roughly 390 genotyped donors, 65% to 90% were placed in the genetic ancestry cluster associated with self-reported Caucasian donors. The aim of the study was to test whether cataloging public T cell receptors could identify signatures of past pathogen exposure. Using immunosequencing, the study profiled T cell repertoires from fewer than 850 subjects and related those repertoires to cytomegalovirus serostatus. Along with the roughly 670-subject first cohort, a separate validation cohort of roughly 110 different subjects was used. To predict cytomegalovirus infection status, the study brought together high-throughput TCR immunosequencing, statistical association of individual TCRs with disease status, and machine learning. A later analysis re-examined previously published TCR beta repertoires from 500 to 700 donors and added high-resolution HLA genotyping to investigate patterns of TCR occurrence. Rather than drawing on any new phenotypic data, the later analysis identified candidate immune exposures from TCR beta sequences and the way those sequences occurred across donors. In an earlier analysis of 500 to 650 of the donors, high-throughput TCR beta sequencing was used to judge whether each TCR beta V gene segment behaved as functional or pseudogenic. Donor age, sex, ethnicity and CMV serostatus were collected together with the repertoire data. A later genetic analysis used genome-wide SNP genotypes for about three fifths of the 666 donors, treating that subset as a discovery cohort. Every repertoire in the discovery cohort had been generated on one and the same sequencing platform. HLA typing covered class I and class II loci at four-digit resolution. Typing coverage varied by locus: about 620-640 donors for A, B, C, DRB1 and DQB1; approximately 560 for DQA1; approximately 610 for DPA1; some 470 for DPB1. Several DR-DQ haplotypes were treated as single units for association and clustering because of strong linkage in the cohort. Among about 400 genotyped donors of the cohort, an average of around 240,000 unique TCR beta nucleotide sequences was sequenced per donor, of which roughly 18% were non-productive. What the research found in general, with its limitations: A later analysis reported that several top co-occurrence clusters appeared linked to parvovirus B19, influenza, CMV and Epstein-Barr virus. HLA typing was unavailable for some donors at each locus, so association tests used only the typed subset. In an earlier analysis of more than 450 of the donors, most TCR beta V segments were observed in productive rearrangements about 90% or about 30% of the time, broadly matching IMGT annotations. The classifier was reported to diagnose cytomegalovirus status with high specificity and sensitivity in both the original cohort and the validation cohort. In vitro tests confirmed that a few of the cytomegalovirus-associated TCR beta chains recognize cytomegalovirus antigens. The cohort was sequenced for TCR beta chains only, and without alpha or paired-chain data the features that could be detected were limited. About 17 rarely observed V segments, including chromosome 9 orphons, were excluded from the earlier analysis of some 590 of the donors because counts were too low. A later analysis associated 16,951 TCR beta sequences with specific HLA alleles at a false discovery rate of 0.05. While some public TCRs were present in many individuals, most TCR sequences turned up only very rarely across donors. Most CMV-associated TCR beta chains appeared to be HLA-restricted in a later analysis, and the HLA associations seemed to be driven largely by CMV exposure. A later analysis found that HLA-associated TCR beta chains were more clonally expanded and had lower generation probabilities than equally common non-associated chains. A cluster of highly shared sequence variants was judged likely to be a technical artifact of the sequencing pipeline. According to the authors, the approach could potentially be generalized to other disease states and immunological phenotypes. In a later genetic analysis, fewer N-insertions in productive TCRs were reported among donors in an Asian-associated ancestry cluster than the 666-donor mean. A further reported finding was that TCR beta sequences accurately predicted the HLA-A and HLA-B alleles for most subjects in the first cohort. The presence/absence analyses assumed that sequencing depth was roughly uniform across donors, and that assumption may not be true. When HLA alleles, especially DR and DQ, strongly co-occurred, attributing TCR associations to individual alleles was difficult. In a later analysis, TCR association rates were found to vary across HLA loci, with the most associated TCRs seen for DRB1 alleles and the fewest for HLA-C alleles. The 87-base-pair reads could not distinguish some IMGT-functional V segments, including TRBV6-2 and TRBV6-3, so those segments were excluded. Correlated functional status among segregating V segments might be attributable to linkage disequilibrium, but an unknown experimental factor could not be ruled out. Immune exposure information for the cohort was limited to CMV serostatus. V-gene and J-gene trimming of TCR beta chains was associated with a missense DCLRE1C variant in a later genetic analysis, and the association was replicated in an independent cohort. The study listed 170 or so TCR beta chains as associated with cytomegalovirus.

The CDR3 runs 13 residues from the cysteine to the phenylalanine. Of the read, only the CDR3 DNA is kept; its 39 bases are in frame from base 1. Trimming takes 4 bases off V and 7 bases off J; junction bases not matched to a gene: 6. The germline V gene provides CDR1 MNHEY and CDR2 SVGAGI. The cohort was made up of approximately 670 healthy bone marrow donors. At the time of sampling, all cohort members were nominally healthy, though unrecorded immune exposures were likely present. The donor was CMV seronegative and belonged to the group of 320 or so seronegative cohort members. Every donor gave a peripheral blood sample, and the peripheral blood mononuclear cells from that sample were used for TCR beta sequencing. The Qiagen DNeasy Blood Extraction Kit was used to extract genomic DNA from the blood cell samples. The library was generated by the immunoSEQ multiplex PCR assay. For the multiplex PCR, a mixture combining 60 forward primers for TCR Vbeta segments and 13 reverse primers for TCR Jbeta segments was used. Amplification of the CDR3 region of rearranged TCR beta genes was performed with a multiplex PCR assay on genomic DNA. The Illumina HiSeq System was used to sequence the amplified TCR beta libraries as 87-base-pair reads. The authors' analysis ran thus. In a later analysis, roughly 80 million unique TCR beta chains were counted across the roughly 610 repertoires, and roughly 10 million of these chains were shared by at least two donors. To remove PCR and sequencing errors, raw reads were error-corrected and collapsed into unique sequences using a nearest-neighbor algorithm that merged closely related sequences. To assign V, D and J gene segments, CDR3 sequences were aligned to IMGT reference sequences. For a sequence to be retained, a match of at least six nucleotides was required to both a V gene segment and a J gene segment. Rearrangements were classified as productive when the CDR3 lacked stop codons and remained in frame with V and J, and all other rearrangements were classified as non-productive. CDR3 was defined by IMGT convention, running from the second conserved V-encoded cysteine to the conserved J-encoded phenylalanine. The earlier analysis of about 590 of the donors excluded sequences that lacked an unambiguous match to a single V gene segment. In an earlier analysis of some 590 of the donors, V segments were called functional above 56.7% productive rearrangements and were called segregating when the between-donor standard deviation exceeded 5%. To diagnose cytomegalovirus status from the catalog of TCR beta chain sequences, a statistical classification framework was built. In a later analysis, TCR nucleotide sequences were compared against IMGT/GENE-DB human TR gene sequences so that V and J genes could be assigned. Using the TCRdist pipeline, a later analysis assigned CDR3 sequences along with most-parsimonious VDJ recombination scenarios. A later analysis defined each TCR beta chain by its CDR3 amino acid sequence plus V-gene family, and excluded reads lacking a unique V-gene family. In a later analysis, some 600 highly shared, low-generation-probability nucleotide sequences were removed to address suspected cross-contamination and a sequencing artifact. For each public chain, a later analysis derived a clonal expansion index from normalized ranks of inferred template counts within each repertoire. In a later analysis, generation probabilities were computed with a VDJ recombination model fitted to out-of-frame rearrangements, and the resulting probabilities were checked against IGoR. A later analysis scored TCR-TCR, TCR-HLA and TCR-CMV co-occurrence with hypergeometric tests, applying a repertoire-size bias correction to TCR pairs. In a later analysis, false discovery rates were estimated by permuting HLA or CMV assignments 20 times. In a later analysis, co-occurring TCRs were grouped using DBSCAN, and TCRdist sequence similarity was added for clustering within HLA-allele-positive subsets. Co-occurrence clustering excluded repertoires with fewer than 30,000 or more than 120,000 public chains, plus five with anomalous nucleotide sharing. Drawn from immuneACCESS, this table holds only the in-frame rearrangements with V and J called that TCRdb kept. Clones are partly lost; checked studies trace under half to an unresolved V gene and leave the rest unexplained. For V, J and clone size, that table is used; D and trimming come from the DNA. This sample gives 140,000 or so clones in total; roughly 65% of them show up just once. The top ten clones comprise about 4.5% of the sample.

About this clone itself: Its cognate antigen has yet to be identified. The sample holds no much larger clone one base away, and base qualities are not on file.

This receptor was taken from a man between 60 and 70 years old in good health and CMV-seronegative. Sequencing input: PBMCs. In this chain, TRBV6-5 is recombined with TRBJ1-2; TRBD1 fits 7 bases in the junction. DNA sequence: TGTGCCAGCAGTTTCGAGGGGGCGGGTGGCTACACCTTC. Its protein reads: CASSFEGAGGYTF.